This is a list of T cell receptor beta chains from one sample in a study of blood T cell repertoires in COVID-19. Sequenced by immunoSEQ multiplex PCR; TCRdb stores in-frame clones only, minus some. This table has approximately 67,000 clones, around 86% appearing once. Sequencing was performed on peripheral blood. The receptors were gathered from a man aged 50-60 years with active COVID-19. Both conserved end residues are part of each CDR3. Each record gives: D gene, V gene, clone size, J gene, CDR3 protein, CDR3 DNA. D genes are given only for firm matches. The size of a clone is reported for some rows only, either as once, few or many, or as a class for expanded clones.

TRBD1	TRBV7-3	.	TRBJ1-1	CASSLTGGPGTEAFF	TGTGCCAGCAGCTTAACAGGGGGCCCTGGGACTGAAGCTTTCTTT
.	TRBV24-1	.	TRBJ2-3	CATSDSPQAGNTNTQYF	TGTGCCACCAGTGATTCCCCCCAGGCGGGGAATACAAATACGCAGTATTTT
TRBD1	TRBV9	.	TRBJ2-2	CASSVTGQASTGELFF	TGTGCCAGCAGCGTGACCGGACAGGCCTCCACCGGGGAGCTGTTTTTT
.	TRBV19	.	TRBJ1-2	CASRPHGGGVYTF	TGTGCCAGTAGACCACATGGGGGGGGCGTCTACACCTTC
.	TRBV19	.	TRBJ1-5	CASSMGRDQPQHF	TGTGCCAGTAGTATGGGTCGGGATCAGCCCCAGCATTTT
.	TRBV5-5	.	TRBJ2-7	CASSPASGLGRNAQYF	TGTGCCAGCAGCCCCGCCTCTGGGCTGGGGCGAAATGCGCAGTACTTC
.	TRBV5-1	.	TRBJ2-7	CASSLPRTATPYEQYF	TGCGCCAGCAGCCTTCCCAGGACAGCAACCCCCTACGAGCAGTACTTC
.	TRBV7-2	.	TRBJ1-5	CASSLEAGSNQPQHF	TGTGCCAGCAGCTTAGAGGCAGGCTCCAATCAGCCCCAGCATTTT
.	TRBV7-9	.	TRBJ2-7	CASSLWPGSYEQYF	TGTGCCAGCAGCTTATGGCCTGGCTCCTACGAGCAGTACTTC
.	TRBV7-2	.	TRBJ1-1	CASSFIRAGDTEAFF	TGTGCCAGCAGCTTTATCAGGGCGGGGGACACTGAAGCTTTCTTT
.	TRBV10-3	.	TRBJ1-1	CAISESWANTEAFF	TGTGCCATCAGTGAGTCCTGGGCTAACACTGAAGCTTTCTTT
.	TRBV29-1	.	TRBJ1-1	CRGDTGPAEAFF	TGCAGGGGAGACACAGGGCCGGCTGAAGCTTTCTTT
.	TRBV15	.	TRBJ1-3	CATSRDVGTYGNTIYF	TGTGCCACCAGCAGAGATGTCGGGACATACGGAAACACCATATATTTT
TRBD2	TRBV9	.	TRBJ2-1	CASSPGSRGGSSYNEQFF	TGTGCCAGCAGCCCTGGCTCGAGGGGCGGGAGCTCCTACAATGAGCAGTTCTTC
.	TRBV9	.	TRBJ1-2	CASSVVEGGDGYTF	TGTGCCAGCAGCGTAGTCGAGGGAGGGGACGGCTACACCTTC
.	TRBV7-8	.	TRBJ2-2	CASSFRAGPNTGELFF	TGTGCCAGCAGCTTCCGAGCGGGCCCTAACACCGGGGAGCTGTTTTTT
TRBD1	TRBV30	.	TRBJ1-2	CAWSPGTVFGFGYGYTF	TGTGCCTGGAGTCCCGGGACAGTGTTTGGATTCGGGTATGGCTACACCTTC
.	TRBV7-2	.	TRBJ2-2	CASSLLAGELFF	TGTGCCAGCAGCTTACTAGCCGGGGAGCTGTTTTTT
TRBD1	TRBV28	once	TRBJ1-3	CASSLTGAGNTIYF	TGTGCCAGCAGTCTAACAGGGGCTGGAAACACCATATATTTT
.	TRBV3-1/TRBV3-2	.	TRBJ1-4	CASSRGAGSGGEKLFF	TGTGCCAGCAGCCGAGGAGCCGGGTCCGGCGGGGAAAAACTGTTTTTT
.	TRBV6-2/TRBV6-3	.	TRBJ1-1	CASSYSAGAAFF	TGTGCCAGCAGTTATTCGGCGGGTGCGGCTTTCTTT
TRBD2	TRBV2	.	TRBJ2-1	CASSETSGKISYNEQFF	TGTGCCAGCAGCGAGACTAGCGGGAAAATTTCCTACAATGAGCAGTTCTTC
.	TRBV28	.	TRBJ2-1	CASSSGASSYNEQFF	TGTGCCAGCAGTTCCGGAGCGAGCTCCTACAATGAGCAGTTCTTC
TRBD1	TRBV9	.	TRBJ1-1	CASSVSEGGNTEAFF	TGTGCCAGCAGCGTCTCCGAAGGGGGCAACACTGAAGCTTTCTTT
.	TRBV5-1	.	TRBJ2-5	CASSLGTEETQYF	TGCGCCAGCAGCTTGGGGACAGAAGAGACCCAGTACTTC
TRBD2	TRBV27	.	TRBJ2-7	CASSSSLPGRAQYF	TGTGCCAGCAGCTCCTCCCTTCCCGGGAGGGCCCAGTACTTC
TRBD1	TRBV5-1	once	TRBJ1-2	CASSQQGARIGYTF	TGCGCCAGCAGCCAGCAGGGGGCGCGGATTGGCTACACCTTC
.	TRBV30	.	TRBJ2-5	CAWSDNQETQYF	TGTGCCTGGAGTGACAACCAAGAGACCCAGTACTTC
TRBD1	TRBV14	few	TRBJ1-4	CASSRLQGMGEKLFF	TGTGCCAGCAGCCGACTACAGGGGATGGGTGAAAAACTGTTTTTT
TRBD1	TRBV6-5	few	TRBJ1-5	CASSFPDRGNQPQHF	TGTGCCAGCAGTTTCCCCGACAGGGGGAATCAGCCCCAGCATTTT
.	TRBV7-9	.	TRBJ1-4	CASSLIDFRSNEKLFF	TGTGCCAGCAGCTTAATAGATTTTCGGAGTAATGAAAAACTGTTTTTT
TRBD1	TRBV6-4	.	TRBJ2-2	CASSEGQGDNTGELFF	TGTGCCAGCAGTGAGGGGCAGGGGGATAACACCGGGGAGCTGTTTTTT
.	TRBV28	.	TRBJ1-5	CASSLRSQPQHF	TGTGCCAGCAGTTTGAGAAGTCAGCCCCAGCATTTT